This T cell receptor beta chain is from a study of technical replicates of blood from several donors. Germline values: CDR1 MNHNY, CDR2 SVGAGI (reference sequence). V lost 6 bases and J 0 bases, leaving 11 bases between the germline ends. The CDR3 runs 14 residues. TCRdb's copy holds only in-frame clones and misses some; the assay was immunoSEQ multiplex PCR. The sample holds around 13,000 clones, 84% seen once. The TCR comes from a human donor in good health. The sample taken for sequencing was PBMCs. V and J are TRBV6-6 and TRBJ2-5; D uncertain. As DNA, the CDR3 is TGTGCCAGCAGACATTTCCAGGACCAAGAGACCCAGTACTTC. Amino acids: CASRHFQDQETQYF.